These 25 T cell receptor beta chains came from one sample sequenced in a study of blood T cell repertoires in COVID-19. The repertoire was sequenced with immunoSEQ multiplex PCR; TCRdb's copy has only in-frame clones and lacks some. The profile shows about 170,000 clones, around 82% of them singletons. The sample taken for sequencing was PBMCs or T cells enriched from blood (not recorded which). The receptors come from a woman in her fifties or sixties in a cohort exposed to, infected with or recovered from COVID-19 (not recorded which).

This sequence joins TRBV27 and TRBJ1-1; no firm D call. The ends were cut back, 5 bases at V and 4 bases at J, with 14 bases in the middle. The germline gives CDR1 MNHEY, CDR2 SMNVEV (reference sequence). This CDR3 is built from 14 residues. The DNA of the CDR3 is TGTGCCAGCAGTCTCCTCGGTGGAGGCACTGAAGCTTTCTTT. This gives the protein CASSLLGGGTEAFF.

CDR3 DNA: TGTGCCAGCAGCTTAGCGTCCTCGCAGGAGCAGTTCTTC. Translated, it gives CASSLASSQEQFF. The chain links TRBV7-9 to TRBJ2-1; D unclear. Trimming took off 0 bases at V and 10 bases at J, with 10 bases between the two ends. Germline values: CDR1 SEHNR, CDR2 FQNEAQ (reference sequence). This CDR3 comprises 13 residues.

The genes are TRBV24-1 and TRBJ2-3; maybe TRBD1 (6 bases). Deletions cut 9 bases from V and 2 bases from J, with 8 bases between. From germline, CDR1 is KGHDR and CDR2 SFDVKD. The CDR3 is made up of 12 amino acids. The CDR3 sequence is CATGQNTDTQYF. DNA for the CDR3: TGTGCCACCGGACAGAACACAGATACGCAGTATTTT.

This clone was seen only a few times. The chain links TRBV28 to TRBJ2-3; 11 nucleotides agree with TRBD2. V shed 7 bases and J 4 bases; nucleotides not matched to a gene: 16. The CDR3 has 18 residues. The germline V gene has CDR1 MDHEN and CDR2 SYDVKM. CDR3: CASTPLQIAGGDSDTQYF. The CDR3, as DNA: TGTGCCAGCACCCCATTGCAGATAGCGGGGGGGGACTCAGATACGCAGTATTTT. The whole variable domain, remainder taken from reference TRBV28 and TRBJ2-3, is DVKVTQSSRYLVKRTGEKVFLECVQDMDHENMFWYRQDPGLGLRLIYFSYDVKMKEKGDIPEGYSVSREKKERFSLILESASTNQTSMYLCASTPLQIAGGDSDTQYFGPGTRLTVL.

The J gene is TRBJ1-5, the V gene TRBV9; tentatively, D is TRBD1 (6 bases). The length of the CDR3 is 15 residues. Germline V CDR1 and CDR2: SGDLS, YYNGEE. V lost 4 bases to trimming and J lost 5 bases, with 16 bases between them. Here the CDR3 DNA reads TGTGCCAGCAGCCCTACAGGCTGGACAGATCAGCCCCAGCATTTT. Amino acid sequence: CASSPTGWTDQPQHF. The full variable domain, its missing parts supplied by reference TRBV9 and TRBJ1-5, is DSGVTQTPKHLITATGQRVTLRCSPRSGDLSVYWYQQSLDQGLQFLIQYYNGEERAKGNILERFSAQQFPDLHSELNLSSLELGDSALYFCASSPTGWTDQPQHFGDGTRLSIL.

The V gene is TRBV28, the J gene TRBJ2-6; 7 positions agree with TRBD1. The germline V gene encodes CDR1 MDHEN and CDR2 SYDVKM. The trim removed 6 bases at V and 0 bases at J, leaving 11 bases unmatched. The CDR3 is made up of 18 amino acids. The CDR3 nucleotides read TGTGCCAGCAGAGGAACGGGACAGCTCAGCTCTGGGGCCAACGTCCTGACTTTC. It encodes CASRGTGQLSSGANVLTF.

The rearrangement uses TRBV5-5 and TRBJ1-1; 10 positions agree with TRBD1. The CDR3 consists of 16 residues. Germline lookup yields CDR1 SGHKS and CDR2 YYEKEE (reference sequence). The junction had 9 bases not matched to a gene; V was cut back by 6 bases and J by 1 base. Here the CDR3 reads CASNPGGTGANTEAFF. The CDR3, as DNA: TGTGCCAGCAACCCGGGGGGGACAGGGGCGAACACTGAAGCTTTCTTT.

The chain couples TRBV5-4 to TRBJ2-3; 7 bases align to TRBD1. The CDR3 runs to 15 residues. Germline CDR1 is SGHNT and CDR2 is YYREEE (reference sequence). J lost 0 bases, V lost 3 bases, and 4 bases had no gene match. The chain's CDR3 is CASSSDRPSTDTQYF. CDR3 bases: TGTGCCAGCAGCTCGGACAGGCCCAGCACAGATACGCAGTATTTT.

In its sample, this clone was seen once. The chain joins TRBV28 to TRBJ2-5; D is possibly TRBD1 (6 bases). Per the germline V gene, CDR1 is MDHEN and CDR2 is SYDVKM. V was clipped by 5 bases and J by 5 bases, with 18 bases between them. CDR3 length equals 15 residues. In nucleotides, the CDR3 is TGTGCCAGCAGTGATGACAGGACCCTACGGGAGACCCAGTACTTC. This codes for CASSDDRTLRETQYF.

The table lists this clone with a count of one. The V call is TRBV5-1, the J call TRBJ1-6; D is unresolved. V was trimmed by 4 bases and J by 8 bases, leaving 16 bases between them. Germline V CDR1 and CDR2: SGHRS, YFSETQ. CDR3 length: 15 residues. The CDR3 region has the DNA TGCGCCAGCAGCCCTGGAGGGTCTAGGGATTCACCCCTCCACTTT. Encoded protein: CASSPGGSRDSPLHF.

V and J are TRBV5-1 and TRBJ2-5; D is unresolved. Germline V gives CDR1 SGHRS, CDR2 YFSETQ. This CDR3 is built from 13 residues. V dropped 0 bases and J dropped 4 bases, with 7 bases sitting between them. The CDR3 sequence is CASSLGVAETQYF. The CDR3 coding sequence is TGCGCCAGCAGCTTGGGAGTCGCAGAGACCCAGTACTTC.

The CDR3 region is CASSYRSGLAGVNEQFF. The CDR3 region has the DNA TGTGCCAGCAGCTACCGATCGGGACTAGCGGGAGTCAATGAGCAGTTCTTC. The rearrangement links TRBV4-2 to TRBJ2-1, with TRBD2 identical over 14 bases. Germline V gene lookup returns CDR1 LGHNA and CDR2 YNFKEQ. This CDR3 contains 17 residues. V was pared by 5 bases and J by 6 bases, with 9 bases of the junction left unmatched.

Note on this clone: The sample has other DNA sequences that encode this CDR3 too. The chain is built from TRBV28 and TRBJ1-1; 8 bases align to TRBD1. Germline loops: CDR1 MDHEN, CDR2 SYDVKM. This CDR3 is built from 13 residues. V dropped 6 bases and J dropped 1; count of bases not matched to a gene: 1. The CDR3 DNA reads TGTGCCAGCAGAGGACAGGGGAACACTGAAGCTTTCTTT. Its translation is CASRGQGNTEAFF.

The chain has TRBV4-1 and TRBJ2-5, with 8 bases aligning to TRBD1. CDR1 and CDR2 from the germline V gene are MGHRA and YSYEKL. This CDR3 spans 15 amino acids. The J segment lost 4 bases and the V segment lost 2 bases, leaving 6 bases of the junction unmatched. As DNA, the CDR3 is TGCGCCAGCAGCCAACAGGGGGCGCAGAGAGAGACCCAGTACTTC. This translates into CASSQQGAQRETQYF.

The CDR3 protein is CASSPKPLTGAPNEKLFF. CDR3 DNA: TGTGCCAGTAGCCCTAAGCCCTTGACAGGGGCGCCTAATGAAAAACTGTTTTTT. This chain joins TRBV19 and TRBJ1-4, with TRBD1 matching over 8 bases. Germline lookup yields CDR1 LNHDA and CDR2 SQIVND (reference sequence). V lost 6 bases to trimming and J lost 3 bases; unmatched junction nucleotides: 15. The CDR3 length is 18 residues. The full variable domain, rest sourced from reference TRBV19 and TRBJ1-4, is DGGITQSPKYLFRKEGQNVTLSCEQNLNHDAMYWYRQDPGQGLRLIYYSQIVNDFQKGDIAEGYSVSREKKESFPLTVTSAQKNPTAFYLCASSPKPLTGAPNEKLFFGSGTQLSVL.

This chain connects TRBV21-1 to TRBJ1-2. TRBV21-1 is recorded as a pseudogene. The CDR3 length is 14 residues. The CDR3 bases are TGTGCCAGTAGAGCCACCCTTTTATGCTATGGCTACACCTTC. Protein product: CASRATLLCYGYTF.

The chain couples TRBV19 to TRBJ2-5; TRBD2 agrees at 8 bases. Germline V CDR1 and CDR2: LNHDA, SQIVND (reference sequence). This CDR3 is built from 15 residues. V gave up 9 bases and J gave up 5 bases; unmatched junction bases: 14. The CDR3 region is CASASRPGGVETQYF. CDR3 bases: TGTGCCAGCGCGAGCCGCCCGGGGGGGGTCGAGACCCAGTACTTC.

The J gene is TRBJ1-6, the V gene TRBV5-1; no clear D gene. Trimming took off 5 bases at V and 6 bases at J, with 12 bases between the two ends. Germline-derived CDR1 and CDR2 are SGHRS and YFSETQ. The CDR3 runs 14 residues. The CDR3 bases are TGCGCCAGCAGTTGGGAGAGTTCTAATTCACCCCTCCACTTT. This codes for CASSWESSNSPLHF.

This chain links TRBV29-1 with TRBJ1-2, with D tentatively TRBD1 (5 bases). The germline V gene has CDR1 SQVTM and CDR2 ANQGSEA. Deletions cut 5 bases from V and 6 bases from J, with 16 bases between. This CDR3 contains 13 residues. The CDR3 DNA is TGCAGCGTTAGGGTAGGGGCAGGACATGGCTACACCTTC. It translates to CSVRVGAGHGYTF.

The chain joins TRBV28 to TRBJ2-3, with D tentatively TRBD2 (6 bases). Germline CDR1 and CDR2: MDHEN and SYDVKM. The CDR3 has 17 amino acids. V lost 4 bases, J lost 4 bases, and 21 bases lay in between. The CDR3 region is CASSSSYTGGMPDTQYF. The CDR3 DNA is TGTGCCAGCAGTTCGTCCTATACAGGAGGGATGCCAGATACGCAGTATTTT.

This clone was detected only once. The rearrangement links TRBV29-1 to TRBJ1-1, with 8 bases aligning to TRBD1. The J segment lost 5 bases and the V segment lost 6 bases, leaving 8 bases of the junction unmatched. The CDR3 is 13 amino acids. The germline V gene has CDR1 SQVTM and CDR2 ANQGSEA. The CDR3 DNA is TGCAGCGTCCTACCCAGGGGGCGGACTGAAGCTTTCTTT. Translation: CSVLPRGRTEAFF.

The chain employs TRBV3-1 (or the pseudogene TRBV3-2) and TRBJ1-3; possibly TRBD1 for D (5 bases). Trimming shortened V by 2 bases and J by 4 bases, and 12 bases separated the two germline ends. Germline CDR1 LGHDT, CDR2 YNNKEL (reference sequence). CDR3 size: 15 residues. The CDR3 DNA follows: TGTGCCAGCAGCCAACCCGCAGGGTCCGGAAACACCATATATTTT. Translated: CASSQPAGSGNTIYF.

The chain links TRBV7-9 to TRBJ1-1; unclear D gene. The CDR3 runs 15 residues. The germline gives CDR1 SEHNR, CDR2 FQNEAQ (reference sequence). Trimming took off 7 bases at V and 1 base at J, with 16 bases between the two ends. Here the CDR3 DNA reads TGTGCCAGCACCCCGGGAGGCGGCAAGAACACTGAAGCTTTCTTT. As protein: CASTPGGGKNTEAFF.

This clone was recorded only once. This chain joins TRBV27 and TRBJ1-1, with 7 bases fitting TRBD1. Germline CDR1 and CDR2: MNHEY and SMNVEV (reference sequence). V was pared by 5 bases and J by 6 bases, with 6 bases of the junction left unmatched. This CDR3 region has 13 residues. Here the CDR3 reads CASSIQGTAEAFF. Written as DNA, the CDR3 is TGTGCCAGCAGTATACAGGGGACGGCTGAAGCTTTCTTT.

The gene calls are TRBV28 and TRBJ1-4; TRBD1 agrees at 9 bases. Germline V CDR1 and CDR2: MDHEN, SYDVKM. The CDR3 runs to 15 residues. V was clipped by 2 bases and J by 6 bases; unmatched bases: 4. The CDR3 protein is CASSLPGTGHEKLFF. CDR3 nucleotide sequence: TGTGCCAGCAGTTTACCCGGGACAGGGCATGAAAAACTGTTTTTT.